This T cell receptor (beta chain) was captured in a study of blood T cells in healthy people across ages. Alongside a J-beta primer mix, a sample-barcoded 5' primer served in a second PCR lasting about 7 to 12 cycles. Template switching added a 12-random-nucleotide identifier to every cDNA molecule. MiXCR, run by TCRdb on the 5' RACE reads, gives a single entry per CDR3 protein. Here the sample spans 710,000 or so distinct CDR3 sequences, 22% being singletons. CDR1 LGHNT and CDR2 FRNRAP come from the germline V gene. V shed 9 bases, J shed 6 bases, and the junction held 16 bases outside the gene matches. This CDR3 spans 16 amino acids. This clonotype showed up just a few times.

The rearrangement uses TRBV12-5 and TRBJ2-3; the match to TRBD1 covers 9 bases. Sequences were obtained from blood. This clonotype originated in a man in his 70s in good health. The CDR3 here is CARAWTRDRVEDTQYF. CDR3 nucleotides: TGTGCTAGGGCGTGGACCCGGGACAGGGTTGAGGATACGCAGTATTTT.